These 7 T cell receptor beta chains were all obtained from the same sample, sequenced in a study of blood T cell repertoires in COVID-19. The data were produced by immunoSEQ multiplex PCR, yet TCRdb's version contains in-frame clones alone and is incomplete. This sample has 140,000 or so clones, with about 87% found just once. What was sequenced was peripheral blood. These receptor sequences come from a woman in her forties or fifties with active or convalescent COVID-19.

This sequence joins TRBV30 and TRBJ2-1, with TRBD2 identical over 12 bases. Germline V gene sequence: CDR1 GTSNPN, CDR2 SVGIG (reference sequence). V shed 3 bases, J shed 7 bases, and the junction held 10 bases outside the gene matches. The CDR3 is 16 amino acids. The chain's CDR3 is CAWRKGTSGSRNEQFF. The CDR3 DNA sequence: TGTGCCTGGAGGAAGGGGACTAGCGGGTCTCGAAATGAGCAGTTCTTC.

Here the CDR3 DNA reads TGTGCCAGCAGCCCTCGGACTAGCGGCGCAGATACGCAGTATTTT. Its protein is CASSPRTSGADTQYF. This sequence joins TRBV6-4 and TRBJ2-3, with 10 bases that match TRBD2. Germline-derived CDR1 and CDR2 are MRHNA and SNTAGT. Unmatched junction bases numbered 7, after V lost 6 bases and J lost 4 bases. The CDR3 sequence is 15 residues long.

The CDR3 DNA reads as TGTGCCAGCAAACCTAGCGGGAGGGTTCCCTTCTACAATGAGCAGTTCTTC. It codes for CASKPSGRVPFYNEQFF. The chain employs TRBV27 and TRBJ2-1; 12 bases map to TRBD2. CDR1 MNHEY and CDR2 SMNVEV come from the germline V gene (reference sequence). Germline trimming cut 7 bases from V and 3 bases from J; bases unmatched to any gene: 10. This CDR3 has 17 amino acids.

The chain uses TRBV20-1 and TRBJ1-6, with D possibly TRBD1 on 5 matching bases. The CDR3 loop spans 13 amino acids. V gave up 3 bases and J gave up 8 bases, with 11 bases separating them. The germline CDR1 and CDR2 sequences are DFQATT and SNEGSKA (reference sequence). Written as DNA, the CDR3 is TGCAGTGCTAGTACGCAAGGGGATTCACCCCTCCACTTT. Translated, it gives CSASTQGDSPLHF.

There are a few counts of this clone. The CDR3 sequence: CASSPRGDTGELFF. CDR3 nucleotides: TGTGCCAGCAGCCCCAGGGGCGACACCGGGGAGCTGTTTTTT. The J gene is TRBJ2-2, the V gene TRBV7-9; possible D gene TRBD1, 6 bases. The length of the CDR3 is 14 residues. CDR1 is SEHNR, CDR2 FQNEAQ, per germline (reference sequence). V was clipped by 5 bases and J by 3 bases, with 10 bases between them.

This chain connects TRBV6-4 to TRBJ1-5, with 9 bases fitting TRBD1. The CDR3 is 19 amino acids. The germline CDR1 and CDR2 sequences are MRHNA and SNTAGT. The trim removed 0 bases at V and 5 bases at J, leaving 14 bases unmatched. CDR3 residues: CASSDSPYPTGGYHQPQHF. Written as DNA, the CDR3 is TGTGCCAGCAGTGACTCCCCATATCCGACAGGGGGGTACCATCAGCCCCAGCATTTT.

The chain has TRBV9 and TRBJ2-1, with 10 positions matching TRBD2. Germline V gene data show CDR1 as SGDLS and CDR2 as YYNGEE. Trimming cost V 4 bases and J 2 bases; bases outside gene matches: 3. This CDR3 region has 15 residues. CDR3 coding DNA: TGTGCCAGCAGCTACGGACTAGCGGCCTACAATGAGCAGTTCTTC. Amino acids: CASSYGLAAYNEQFF.